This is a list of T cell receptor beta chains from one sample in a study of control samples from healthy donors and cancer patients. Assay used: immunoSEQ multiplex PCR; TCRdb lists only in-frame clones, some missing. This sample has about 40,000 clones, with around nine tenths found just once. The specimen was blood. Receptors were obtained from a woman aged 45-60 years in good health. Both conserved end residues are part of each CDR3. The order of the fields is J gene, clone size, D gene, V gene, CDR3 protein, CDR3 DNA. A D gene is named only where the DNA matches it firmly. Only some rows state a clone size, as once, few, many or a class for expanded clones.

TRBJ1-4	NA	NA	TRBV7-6	CASSFSFNEKLFF	TGTGCCAGCAGCTTCTCCTTTAATGAAAAACTGTTTTTT
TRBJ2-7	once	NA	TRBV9	CASSDRQNSYEQYF	TGTGCCAGCAGCGACCGCCAGAACTCCTACGAGCAGTACTTC
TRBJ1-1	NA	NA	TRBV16	CASSQARGGNTEAFF	TGTGCCAGCAGCCAGGCTAGGGGGGGGAACACTGAAGCTTTCTTT
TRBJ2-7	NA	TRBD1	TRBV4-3	CASSQQTGGLYEQYF	TGCGCCAGCAGCCAGCAGACAGGGGGTCTCTACGAGCAGTACTTC
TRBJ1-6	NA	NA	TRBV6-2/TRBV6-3	CASSWGHYNSPLHF	TGTGCCAGCAGTTGGGGCCATTATAATTCACCCCTCCACTTT
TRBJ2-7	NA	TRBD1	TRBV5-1	CASSLAAGGGRSYEQYF	TGCGCCAGCAGCTTGGCGGCAGGGGGCGGAAGGTCCTACGAGCAGTACTTC
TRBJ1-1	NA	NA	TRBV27	CASSPGTTRGEAFF	TGTGCCAGCAGCCCCGGGACAACTCGCGGTGAAGCTTTCTTT
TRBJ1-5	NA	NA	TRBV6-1	CASSEAGRGSVAQHF	TGTGCCAGCAGTGAAGCCGGCAGGGGTTCCGTGGCCCAGCATTTT
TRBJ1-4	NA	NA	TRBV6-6	CASSIIGVDEKLFF	TGTGCCAGCAGTATAATCGGGGTGGATGAAAAACTGTTTTTT
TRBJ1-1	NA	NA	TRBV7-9	CASSLAQPGQAFF	TGTGCCAGCAGCTTAGCTCAGCCTGGGCAAGCTTTCTTT
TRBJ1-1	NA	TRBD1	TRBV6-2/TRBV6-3	CASSSPDRVNTEAFF	TGTGCCAGCAGTTCCCCGGACAGGGTTAACACTGAAGCTTTCTTT
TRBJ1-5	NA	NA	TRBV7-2	CASSLTGNDQPQHF	TGTGCCAGCAGCCTAACAGGGAACGATCAGCCCCAGCATTTT
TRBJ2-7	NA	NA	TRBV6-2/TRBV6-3	CASSPYRGSGEQYF	TGTGCCAGCAGTCCCTACCGCGGTTCGGGCGAGCAGTACTTC
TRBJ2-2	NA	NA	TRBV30	CAWREGGRFRTGELFF	TGTGCCTGGAGGGAGGGGGGGCGGTTTCGCACCGGGGAGCTGTTTTTT
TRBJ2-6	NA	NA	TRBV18	CASSQASGANVLTF	TGTGCCAGCTCACAGGCCTCTGGGGCCAACGTCCTGACTTTC
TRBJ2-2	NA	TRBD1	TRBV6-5	CASTRGTANTGELFF	TGTGCCAGCACGAGAGGGACAGCGAACACCGGGGAGCTGTTTTTT
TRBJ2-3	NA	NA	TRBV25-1	CASSEEAKGYRTDTQYF	TGTGCCAGCAGTGAAGAGGCAAAAGGGTACCGCACAGATACGCAGTATTTT
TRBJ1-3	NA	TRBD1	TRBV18	CASSPRGQGLPGNTIYF	TGTGCCAGCTCACCACGGGGACAGGGGTTACCTGGAAACACCATATATTTT
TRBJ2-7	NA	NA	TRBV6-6	CASSSYRAYEQYF	TGTGCCAGCAGTTCCTACAGGGCCTACGAGCAGTACTTC
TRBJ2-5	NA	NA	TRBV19	CASSNPRGIQETQYF	TGTGCCAGTAGTAATCCGCGAGGGATCCAAGAGACCCAGTACTTC
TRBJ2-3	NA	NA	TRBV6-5	CASSYRSPDTQYF	TGTGCCAGCAGTTACAGGAGCCCAGATACGCAGTATTTT
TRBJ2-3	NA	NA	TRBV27	CASSPTGRRTDTQYF	TGTGCCAGCAGTCCCACAGGGAGACGGACAGATACGCAGTATTTT
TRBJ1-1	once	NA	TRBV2	CASTESGLGAFF	TGTGCCAGCACTGAATCAGGGTTGGGAGCTTTCTTT
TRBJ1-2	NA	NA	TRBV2	CASGVDRGYGYTF	TGTGCCAGCGGGGTCGACCGAGGGTATGGCTACACCTTC
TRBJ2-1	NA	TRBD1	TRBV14	CASSRLYRDRDNEQFF	TGTGCCAGCAGCCGGCTTTACCGGGACAGGGACAATGAGCAGTTCTTC
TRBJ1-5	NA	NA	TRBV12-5	CASGNYSNQPQHF	TGTGCTAGTGGAAACTATAGCAATCAGCCCCAGCATTTT
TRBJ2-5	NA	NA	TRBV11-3	CASSLETEQTQYF	TGTGCCAGCAGCTTAGAAACCGAGCAGACCCAGTACTTC
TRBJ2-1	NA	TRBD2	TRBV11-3	CASSLETSGGLSEQFF	TGTGCCAGCAGCTTAGAGACTAGCGGGGGTCTTAGTGAGCAGTTCTTC
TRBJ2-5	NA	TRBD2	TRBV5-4	CASRSGLAGEGETQYF	TGTGCCAGCAGGTCGGGACTAGCGGGGGAAGGGGAGACCCAGTACTTC
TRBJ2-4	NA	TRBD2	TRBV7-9	CASSSSGVGKNIQYF	TGTGCCAGCAGCAGCAGCGGGGTGGGCAAAAACATTCAGTACTTC
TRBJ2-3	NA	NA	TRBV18	CASSPSTDTQYF	TGTGCCAGCTCACCAAGCACAGATACGCAGTATTTT
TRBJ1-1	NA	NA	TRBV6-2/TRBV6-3	CASSYSTPMNTEAFF	TGTGCCAGCAGTTACTCGACTCCAATGAACACTGAAGCTTTCTTT
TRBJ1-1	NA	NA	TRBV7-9	CASSLDFDGGSENTEAFF	TGTGCCAGCAGCTTAGATTTCGACGGGGGCTCGGAGAACACTGAAGCTTTCTTT
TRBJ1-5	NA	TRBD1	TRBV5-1	CASQGGDNQPQHF	TGCGCCAGCCAGGGGGGGGACAATCAGCCCCAGCATTTT
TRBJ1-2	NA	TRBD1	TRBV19	CASSRGQDNYGYTF	TGTGCCAGTAGTAGAGGACAGGATAACTATGGCTACACCTTC
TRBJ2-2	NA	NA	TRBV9	CASSGGTTGPNTGELFF	TGTGCCAGCAGCGGGGGGACCACAGGGCCGAACACCGGGGAGCTGTTTTTT
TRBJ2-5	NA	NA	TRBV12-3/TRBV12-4	CASSLPKQETQYF	TGTGCCAGCAGTTTACCAAAACAAGAGACCCAGTACTTC
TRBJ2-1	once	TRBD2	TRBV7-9	CASSPRGTSSYNEQFF	TGTGCCAGCAGCCCTCGGGGGACTAGCTCCTACAATGAGCAGTTCTTC
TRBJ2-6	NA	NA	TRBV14	CASSSRGGVSGANVLTF	TGTGCCAGCAGCTCGAGAGGGGGAGTCTCTGGGGCCAACGTCCTGACTTTC
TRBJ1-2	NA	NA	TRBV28	CASSFPAYGYTF	TGTGCCAGCAGTTTCCCCGCCTATGGCTACACCTTC
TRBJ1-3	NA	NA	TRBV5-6	CASSLVPSSGNTIYF	TGTGCCAGCAGCTTGGTCCCGAGTTCTGGAAACACCATATATTTT